Listed below are T cell receptor beta chains from one sample, sequenced in a study of human CD8 memory T cell subsets. TCRdb re-called the 5' RACE reads; one entry per CDR3 protein, DNA not given. This sample lists about 6,700 distinct CDR3 sequences; its ten largest clones have roughly 24%. The sequenced material came from CD8+ T cells from PBMCs. These receptors were taken from a human donor in good health. Each CDR3 is given with its conserved first and last residue. The order of the fields is J gene, clone size, V gene, CDR3 protein. A clone size is listed for some rows: how often the clone was seen (once, few, many), or a class if it is expanded.

TRBJ2-5,NA,TRBV5-4,CASSLSIGETQYF
TRBJ2-1,NA,TRBV12-3/TRBV12-4,CASSLEREGRYEQFF
TRBJ2-7,NA,TRBV20-1,CSARGGGTMRPYEQYF
TRBJ2-3,NA,TRBV6-5,CASSYVRGVDTQYF
TRBJ2-7,NA,TRBV9,CASSVGTSGHYEQYF
TRBJ1-1,NA,TRBV12-3/TRBV12-4,CASSFQGLNTEAFF
TRBJ2-1,NA,TRBV4-1,CASSQERLAVYNEQFF
TRBJ1-1,medium-sized,TRBV29-1,CSGGHPKGAFF
TRBJ2-1,NA,TRBV20-1,CSASTGDTYNEQFF
TRBJ2-3,medium-sized,TRBV15,CATSRETASTDTQYF
TRBJ2-2,NA,TRBV6-7,CASSSLAGAPGELFF
TRBJ2-7,medium-sized,TRBV27,CASSLGTAYEQYF
TRBJ2-5,NA,TRBV7-9,CASSTRLAGSQETQYF
TRBJ2-2,medium-sized,TRBV5-1,CASSSDISGELFF
TRBJ2-1,large,TRBV4-1,CASSQGTSRNEQFF
TRBJ2-7,NA,TRBV6-1,CASSQFYEQYF
TRBJ2-7,medium-sized,TRBV29-1,CSVEDRGYEQYF
TRBJ2-1,NA,TRBV30,CAWSVGSGRRSYNEQFF
TRBJ1-1,medium-sized,TRBV28,CASRSGTGDIYNTEAFF
TRBJ2-5,NA,TRBV29-1,CSVLAAQETQYF
TRBJ2-7,medium-sized,TRBV29-1,CSVGGAGGNLLNSYEQYF
TRBJ2-2,medium-sized,TRBV7-9,CASSSTGTDTGELFF
TRBJ2-7,NA,TRBV3-1,CASSTGLEQYF
TRBJ2-1,NA,TRBV10-3,CAISPGTFLNEQFF
TRBJ2-1,NA,TRBV18,CASSRLGLAGVFNEQFF
TRBJ1-1,NA,TRBV29-1,CSVERQEHTEAFF
TRBJ2-1,NA,TRBV24-1,CATSEVGESQNEQFF
TRBJ2-2,NA,TRBV15,CATSQTGDTGELFF
TRBJ1-1,NA,TRBV6-1,CASSEEAWVNTEAFF
TRBJ2-5,medium-sized,TRBV6-5,CASSPGLAGVLETQYF
TRBJ2-7,NA,TRBV10-3,CATSGQDPYEQYF